What follows are 25 T cell receptor beta chains derived from one specimen sequenced in a study of Ad26.COV2.S vaccination and SARS-CoV-2 variants. The treatment: about 20 received Ad26.COV2.S at low or high dose, single or two shots; about 5 received placebo; per-sample allocation not given. Day 63 after the first injection of vaccine or placebo was the sampling time. Produced via immunoSEQ multiplex PCR; TCRdb's table is partial and in-frame only. The sample has about 400,000 clones, over 80% seen once. The starting material was peripheral blood, obtained in a trial of Ad26.COV2.S vaccine versus placebo. All receptors come from a person between 18 and 60 years old who received the Ad26.COV2.S COVID-19 vaccine or a placebo.

This chain joins TRBV10-3 and TRBJ2-5; 7 bases agree with TRBD1. Germline V gives CDR1 ENHRY, CDR2 SYGVKD. The length of the CDR3 is 14 residues. V lost 3 bases to trimming and J lost 2 bases; unmatched junction nucleotides: 3. The CDR3 is CAISDGQEQETQYF. In DNA form, the CDR3 reads TGTGCCATCAGTGATGGACAGGAACAAGAGACCCAGTACTTC.

The gene calls are TRBV3-1 (or the pseudogene TRBV3-2) and TRBJ2-1, with D possibly being TRBD2 (7 bases). This CDR3 has 18 residues. In germline, CDR1 is LGHDT, CDR2 YNNKEL (reference sequence). Trimming shortened V by 1 base and J by 8 bases, and 24 bases separated the two germline ends. This chain's CDR3 is CASSQGVSGRGGLDEQFF. The CDR3 DNA sequence: TGTGCCAGCAGCCAAGGGGTTTCCGGTAGGGGGGGCCTGGATGAGCAGTTCTTC.

This clone was observed a single time. V and J are TRBV6-1 and TRBJ1-2; perhaps TRBD1 as D (5 bases). V was shortened by 3 bases and J by 7 bases, with 9 bases between the two germline ends. The germline V gene has CDR1 MNHNS and CDR2 SASEGT. This CDR3 has 12 residues. In nucleotides, the CDR3 is TGTGCCAGCAGTGATAGGGGCTTTGGCTACACCTTC. As protein: CASSDRGFGYTF.

The V gene is TRBV30, the J gene TRBJ2-5, with 7 bases identical to TRBD2. This CDR3 spans 16 amino acids. Germline trimming cut 0 bases from V and 5 bases from J; bases unmatched to any gene: 12. From germline, CDR1 is GTSNPN and CDR2 SVGIG (reference sequence). The CDR3 is CAWSVPSTSWGETQYF. DNA for the CDR3: TGTGCCTGGAGTGTCCCCTCGACTAGCTGGGGGGAGACCCAGTACTTC. Filled out from reference TRBV30 and TRBJ2-5, the complete variable domain reads SQTIHQWPATLVQPVGSPLSLECTVEGTSNPNLYWYRQAAGRGLQLLFYSVGIGQISSEVPQNLSASRPQDRQFILSSKKLLLSDSGFYLCAWSVPSTSWGETQYFGPGTRLLVL.

The chain is built from TRBV4-3 and TRBJ1-2, with D possibly TRBD1 on 5 matching bases. Germline V CDR1 and CDR2: LGHNA, YSLEER. Trimming stripped 0 bases from V and 4 bases from J, with 21 bases between. The CDR3 is 18 amino acids. The CDR3 region is CASSQDWPAAGSSYGYTF. CDR3 in DNA: TGCGCCAGCAGCCAAGATTGGCCTGCGGCAGGGTCCTCCTATGGCTACACCTTC.

The chain combines TRBV5-1 with TRBJ2-7; D gene uncertain. The V gene's germline CDR1 is SGHRS and CDR2 YFSETQ. Trimming took 0 bases from V and 3 from J, leaving 10 bases between them. The CDR3 is made up of 14 amino acids. CDR3 coding DNA: TGCGCCAGCAGCTTGGTGACGGACCACTACGAGCAGTACTTC. Translating it yields CASSLVTDHYEQYF.

V is TRBV7-9 and J is TRBJ2-2; D not resolved. Between the trimmed V and J ends, which lost 5 bases and 7 bases, there was a span of 17 bases. Germline CDR1 is SEHNR and CDR2 is FQNEAQ (reference sequence). This CDR3 comprises 15 residues. The CDR3 protein is CASSPYMERSGELFF. CDR3 DNA: TGTGCCAGCAGCCCCTATATGGAGCGAAGCGGGGAGCTGTTTTTT. Using reference TRBV7-9 and TRBJ2-2 for the parts outside the CDR3, the full variable domain is DTGVSQNPRHKITKRGQNVTFRCDPISEHNRLYWYRQTLGQGPEFLTYFQNEAQLEKSRLLSDRFSAERPKGSFSTLEIQRTEQGDSAMYLCASSPYMERSGELFFGEGSRLTVL.

This clone was recorded only once. The rearrangement joins TRBV10-3 to TRBJ2-5; possibly TRBD1 for D (5 bases). The CDR3 totals 13 residues. V dropped 3 bases and J dropped 4 bases, with 9 bases sitting between them. CDR1 and CDR2 (germline): ENHRY, SYGVKD. CDR3 region: CAISDQGRETQYF. The CDR3 DNA reads as TGTGCCATCAGTGATCAGGGTCGAGAGACCCAGTACTTC.

The V call is TRBV19, the J call TRBJ1-2; possible D gene TRBD1, 6 bases. Germline CDR1 reads LNHDA; CDR2 reads SQIVND (reference sequence). The CDR3 loop spans 14 amino acids. Trimming stripped 6 bases from V and 7 bases from J, with 18 bases between. The CDR3 reads CASRQTGSLSGYTF. DNA for the CDR3: TGTGCCAGTAGGCAGACAGGCTCCCTATCTGGCTACACCTTC.

This clone was counted a single time. The J gene is TRBJ1-5, the V gene TRBV19, with D hard to call. Trimming took 8 bases from V and 0 from J, leaving 11 bases between them. The germline CDR1 and CDR2 sequences are LNHDA and SQIVND (reference sequence). The CDR3 loop spans 14 amino acids. CDR3 residues: CASVLRYSNQPQHF. The CDR3 DNA sequence: TGTGCCAGTGTTTTGAGATATAGCAATCAGCCCCAGCATTTT.

This chain connects TRBV29-1 to TRBJ2-3; D gene ambiguous. The CDR3 is made up of 11 amino acids. CDR1 SQVTM and CDR2 ANQGSEA come from the germline V gene. V was pared by 4 bases and J by 6 bases, with 8 bases between. CDR3 in amino acids: CSVGPVDTQYF. The CDR3 nucleotides are TGCAGCGTTGGACCTGTGGATACGCAGTATTTT.

The chain employs TRBV27 and TRBJ1-2; 9 bases agree with TRBD1. J lost 5 bases, V lost 5 bases, and 0 bases had no gene match. This CDR3 is 12 amino acids long. Germline CDR1 is MNHEY and CDR2 is SMNVEV (reference sequence). CDR3 loop: CASSDRGYGYTF. The CDR3 nucleotides read TGTGCCAGCAGTGACAGGGGGTATGGCTACACCTTC.

This chain links TRBV28 with TRBJ2-3; 8 nucleotides line up with TRBD1. The junction had 11 bases not matched to a gene; V was cut back by 2 bases and J by 7 bases. The CDR3 is 16 amino acids. Germline V gene sequence: CDR1 MDHEN, CDR2 SYDVKM. The CDR3 loop reads CASSLQGASPVNTQYF. CDR3 nucleotide sequence: TGTGCCAGCAGTTTACAGGGGGCTTCGCCGGTGAATACGCAGTATTTT.

The rearrangement uses TRBV18 and TRBJ1-1; D possibly corresponds to TRBD1 (6 bases). The CDR3 extends over 14 amino acids. Trimming cost V 6 bases and J 3 bases, with 14 bases left between them. Germline CDR1 is KGHSH and CDR2 is LQKENI. The CDR3 sequence: CASSPRGRDTEAFF. In nucleotides, the CDR3 is TGTGCCAGCTCTCCCAGGGGTAGGGACACTGAAGCTTTCTTT.

J is TRBJ2-3 and V is TRBV19, with 8 bases aligning to TRBD1. The V gene's germline CDR1 is LNHDA and CDR2 SQIVND (reference sequence). The V and J ends lost 0 bases and 5 bases, in that order; junction bases with no gene match: 10. CDR3 length equals 17 residues. CDR3 in amino acids: CASSIEKDRATKDTQYF. CDR3 nucleotides: TGTGCCAGTAGTATAGAGAAGGACAGGGCGACGAAAGATACGCAGTATTTT.

The chain combines TRBV11-2 with TRBJ2-3, with D tentatively TRBD2 (6 bases). CDR3 length: 16 amino acids. V lost 3 bases and J 4 bases, leaving 17 bases between the germline ends. The germline V gene encodes CDR1 SGHAT and CDR2 FQNNGV. This chain's CDR3 is CASSFNSPIAADTQYF. In DNA form, the CDR3 reads TGTGCCAGCAGCTTTAATTCCCCGATAGCGGCAGATACGCAGTATTTT.

CDR3 DNA: TGTGCCAGCAGCTTAGATCATGGACAGGGGTGGTTCTCCTACGAGCAGTACTTC. Its protein product is CASSLDHGQGWFSYEQYF. The J gene is TRBJ2-7, the V gene TRBV11-2, with 9 bases that match TRBD1. V lost 0 bases to trimming and J lost 0 bases; unmatched junction nucleotides: 9. The CDR3 is made up of 18 amino acids. Germline values: CDR1 SGHAT, CDR2 FQNNGV.

This CDR3 reads CASSQEGGQGVADTQYF. As DNA, the CDR3 is TGCGCCAGCAGCCAAGAGGGGGGACAGGGCGTCGCAGATACGCAGTATTTT. The V gene is TRBV4-3, the J gene TRBJ2-3, with 9 bases lining up with TRBD1. V shed 0 bases and J 4 bases; nucleotides not matched to a gene: 8. Germline-derived CDR1 and CDR2 are LGHNA and YSLEER. The CDR3 loop spans 17 amino acids.

This clone came up once. The genes are TRBV10-3 and TRBJ2-3, with TRBD2 identical over 14 bases. This CDR3 has 15 residues. V trimming: 6 bases; J trimming: 5 bases; junction bases outside the gene matches: 4. Per germline, CDR1 ENHRY and CDR2 SYGVKD. The CDR3 here is CAISPGLAGEDTQYF. In nucleotides, the CDR3 is TGTGCCATCAGCCCGGGACTAGCGGGGGAAGATACGCAGTATTTT.

This clone is a singleton in its sample. The rearrangement links TRBV29-1 to TRBJ2-7; D call uncertain. This CDR3 contains 12 residues. V lost 4 bases and J 0 bases, leaving 7 bases between the germline ends. The V gene's germline CDR1 is SQVTM and CDR2 ANQGSEA. CDR3 sequence: CSVGVSSYEQYF. CDR3 nucleotide sequence: TGCAGCGTTGGTGTAAGCTCCTACGAGCAGTACTTC.

This clone was counted once. The chain joins TRBV4-3 to TRBJ1-1, with TRBD1 matching over 7 bases. CDR3 length: 15 residues. The ends lost 0 bases at V and 1 base at J; junction bases unmatched: 2. Germline CDR1 reads LGHNA; CDR2 reads YSLEER. This chain's CDR3 is CASSQERTGNTEAFF. The CDR3 DNA follows: TGCGCCAGCAGCCAAGAAAGGACAGGGAACACTGAAGCTTTCTTT.

CDR3 loop: CASSDSGRTYEQYF. The CDR3 DNA reads TGCGCCAGCAGTGATAGCGGACGGACCTACGAGCAGTACTTC. V gene TRBV10-1 combines with J gene TRBJ2-7, with a weak D call TRBD2 (6 bases). Germline lookup yields CDR1 WNHNN and CDR2 SYGVQD (reference sequence). This CDR3 contains 14 residues. Trimming removed 3 bases from V and 2 bases from J, with 11 bases in between.

Concerning this clone: This same CDR3 is encoded by further DNA sequences in the sample. The chain joins TRBV19 to TRBJ1-5; D gene unclear. This CDR3 contains 15 residues. V was trimmed by 3 bases and J by 0 bases, leaving 9 bases between them. The germline CDR1 and CDR2 sequences are LNHDA and SQIVND (reference sequence). This CDR3 is CASSISAYSNQPQHF. The CDR3 DNA reads TGTGCCAGTAGTATCTCTGCATATAGCAATCAGCCCCAGCATTTT.

The chain carries TRBV18 and TRBJ1-2; D remains unclear. The CDR3 is 16 amino acids. Trimming cost V 3 bases and J 1 base, with 15 bases left between them. Per the germline V gene, CDR1 is KGHSH and CDR2 is LQKENI. CDR3 sequence reads: CASSPTRQENNYGYTF. The CDR3 DNA reads TGTGCCAGCTCACCCACCAGGCAGGAGAATAACTATGGCTACACCTTC.

The gene calls are TRBV30 and TRBJ1-4; TRBD1 matches 7 bases. The CDR3 runs to 17 residues. V lost 0 bases to trimming and J lost 1 base; unmatched junction nucleotides: 8. CDR1 is GTSNPN, CDR2 SVGIG, per germline (reference sequence). The DNA of the CDR3 is TGTGCCTGGAGTGTAGGGCAGGGGGTTGTAACTAATGAAAAACTGTTTTTT. It encodes CAWSVGQGVVTNEKLFF.